This TCR beta chain was identified during a study of neurological immune-mediated disorders. This clonotype was counted at least ten times. The target antigen is unknown. Study findings and constraints: None of the features examined (clinical or MRI) was associated with the multiple sclerosis repertoire cluster.

Preparation of the unsorted libraries drew on 2 million PBMCs stored at -80 C. The team produced cDNA through 5'RACE using 10-nucleotide random UMIs. TCRdb ran MiXCR on the 5' RACE reads and lists one entry per CDR3 protein. The sample includes under 75,000 distinct CDR3 sequences, roughly 5.6% of them seen just once. Between the trimmed V and J ends, which lost 2 bases and 4 bases, there was a span of 5 bases. Germline V gene data show CDR1 as SQVTM and CDR2 as ANQGSEA. CDR3 size: 12 residues. The clonotype originates from a human donor with multiple sclerosis. The donor label of this sample is uncertain. The rearrangement uses TRBV29-1 and TRBJ2-2; the D is unclear. The specimen was PBMCs. Here the CDR3 reads CSVELGTGELFF. In DNA, the CDR3 is TGCAGCGTTGAACTCGGCACCGGGGAGCTGTTTTTT.